Sequencing of this T cell receptor (beta chain) was carried out in a study of OX40 agonist ivuxolimab in advanced cancers. Broader study findings: There was clonal expansion of CD4+ and CD8+ blood T cells by week 6 at 0.1 to 3.0 mg/kg.

V lost 5 bases and J lost 5, with 21 bases in between. Germline V CDR1 and CDR2: MNHEY, SMNVEV (reference sequence). This CDR3 is 17 amino acids long. Some clones are missing from TCRdb's copy, which holds only in-frame ones; the method was immunoSEQ multiplex PCR. The data hold 15,000 to 20,000 clones, with around 70% observed a single time. This clone showed up just a few times. Its antigen is undetermined. The source is an adult with an advanced solid tumor such as melanoma, head and neck, liver or kidney cancer. The sample was CD4+ or CD8+ T cells sorted from blood, taken in a trial of the OX40 agonist ivuxolimab. This chain links TRBV27 with TRBJ1-4; maybe TRBD1 (6 bases). The CDR3 reads CASSGTGQKYSNEKLFF. Here the CDR3 DNA reads TGTGCCAGCAGTGGGACCGGACAGAAATATTCCAATGAAAAACTGTTTTTT.